This T cell receptor beta chain was identified in a study of vaccination effects on CD4 cells after COVID-19. Data came from immunoSEQ multiplex PCR; TCRdb stores just in-frame clones and leaves some out. The sample holds tens of thousands of clones, roughly 73% seen once. Expansion of antigen-specific CD4+ T cells with viral peptide pools was carried out by the ViraFEST assay before sequencing. The authors isolated CD4+ T cells after 9 to 10 days of culture. Vaccine recipients had no previous SARS-CoV-2 infection; their nucleocapsid antibodies were negative. Details on this clone: Its antigen is unidentified.

CDR1 is SGHNT, CDR2 YYREEE, per germline (reference sequence). The CDR3 loop spans 14 amino acids. V lost 4 bases and J lost 9, with 17 bases in between. Sequencing was performed on CD4+ T cells from PBMCs cultured with HCoV-OC43 spike peptides, taken before COVID-19 vaccination. Noted subset: HCoV-OC43 spike overlapping peptide pool stimulation. The clonotype was recovered from a human donor who received a COVID-19 vaccine. The V and J genes are TRBV5-4 and TRBJ2-1; perhaps TRBD1 as D (5 bases). The CDR3 nucleotides read TGTGCCAGCAGCACCAAGCAGGGCTCCGGTGAGCAGTTCTTC. Its translation is CASSTKQGSGEQFF. Full variable domain (missing parts from reference TRBV5-4 and TRBJ2-1): ETGVTQSPTHLIKTRGQQVTLRCSSQSGHNTVSWYQQALGQGPQFIFQYYREEENGRGNFPPRFSGLQFPNYSSELNVNALELDDSALYLCASSTKQGSGEQFFGPGTRLTVL.